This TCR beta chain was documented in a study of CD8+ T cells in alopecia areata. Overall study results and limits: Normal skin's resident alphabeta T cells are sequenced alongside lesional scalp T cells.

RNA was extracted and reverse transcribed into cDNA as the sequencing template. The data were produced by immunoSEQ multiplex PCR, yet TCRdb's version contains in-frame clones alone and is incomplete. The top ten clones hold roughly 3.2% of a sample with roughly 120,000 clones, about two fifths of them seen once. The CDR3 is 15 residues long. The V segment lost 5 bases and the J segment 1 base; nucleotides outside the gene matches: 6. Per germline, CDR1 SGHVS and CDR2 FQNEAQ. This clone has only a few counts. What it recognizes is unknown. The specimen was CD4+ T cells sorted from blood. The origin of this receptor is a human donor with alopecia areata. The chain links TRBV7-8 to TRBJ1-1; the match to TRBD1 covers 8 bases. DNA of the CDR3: TGTGCCAGCAGCATCAGGGGGCCTGGGAACACTGAAGCTTTCTTT. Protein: CASSIRGPGNTEAFF.